These T cell receptor beta chains were read from a single sample in a study of cytomegalovirus exposure and HLA in healthy donors. TCRdb keeps only in-frame clones here, not all; method: immunoSEQ multiplex PCR. The table includes about 100,000 clones, around 77% detected once. Specimen: PBMCs. All receptors come from a male donor in good health and CMV-seropositive. CDR3s include the opening cysteine and the closing phenylalanine or tryptophan. D genes are given only for firm matches. The size entry is marked missing in some rows and otherwise reads once, few, many or a size class.

clone_size	d_call	v_call	j_call	cdr3_nt	cdr3_aa
NA	TRBD2	TRBV11-3	TRBJ2-3	TGTGCCAGCAGCTTAGATAGAAGGGCCGGGACTAGCAATGGGACGCAGTATTTT	CASSLDRRAGTSNGTQYF
NA	NA	TRBV7-9	TRBJ1-1	TGTGCCAGCAGCTCAGGGGATGGGAACACTGAAGCTTTCTTT	CASSSGDGNTEAFF
once	TRBD2	TRBV7-9	TRBJ2-1	TGTGCCAGCAGCTTAGGTAGCGGGAGGATGAATGAGCAGTTCTTC	CASSLGSGRMNEQFF
NA	TRBD2	TRBV6-5	TRBJ2-1	TGTGCCAGCTCTCCGCTTAGCGGGAGTAAGTTCTTC	CASSPLSGSKFF
few	NA	TRBV5-5	TRBJ1-1	TGTGCCAGCAGCCTACAGAGAATGAACACTGAAGCTTTCTTT	CASSLQRMNTEAFF
few	TRBD1	TRBV14	TRBJ2-1	TGTGCCAGCAGCCGTTGGGACAGGGACCATGAGCAGTTCTTC	CASSRWDRDHEQFF
NA	NA	TRBV27	TRBJ2-7	TGTGCCAGCGGGTCCAGGGCATCGGACGAGCAGTACTTC	CASGSRASDEQYF
NA	TRBD1	TRBV7-2	TRBJ2-1	TGTGCCAGCAGCTTAACCGAGACACCGACAGGGGGGGGCCACAATGAGCAGTTCTTC	CASSLTETPTGGGHNEQFF
NA	NA	TRBV7-6	TRBJ2-1	TGTGCCAGCAGCAGCCCAGGGCATGGGAATGAGCAGTTCTTC	CASSSPGHGNEQFF
NA	NA	TRBV6-5	TRBJ1-1	TGTGCCAGCAGTTACTCGAAAGGGGTTTCCACTGAAGCTTTCTTT	CASSYSKGVSTEAFF
once	NA	TRBV27	TRBJ2-7	TGTGCCAGCAGTATCTACCCCAGCGGAGGCGGCTACGAGCAGTACTTC	CASSIYPSGGGYEQYF
once	NA	TRBV4-1	TRBJ1-1	TGCGCCAGCAGCCAAGGGCCGAAGAACACTGAAGCTTTCTTT	CASSQGPKNTEAFF
NA	TRBD1	TRBV2	TRBJ2-7	TGTGCCAGCAGGGAAGGGGGCAGGGGAACCTACGAGCAGTACTTC	CASREGGRGTYEQYF
NA	NA	TRBV29-1	TRBJ2-5	TGCAGCGTTGAGCTGCCAGGAGGGTACCAAGAGACCCAGTACTTC	CSVELPGGYQETQYF
NA	NA	TRBV29-1	TRBJ2-7	TGCAGCGTTGCAGGGGCCTACGAGCAGTACTTC	CSVAGAYEQYF
NA	NA	TRBV13	TRBJ1-1	TGTGCCAGCAGTTCGAACAGGGAGACTGAAGCTTTCTTT	CASSSNRETEAFF
NA	NA	TRBV27	TRBJ2-6	TGTGCCAGCAGTTCCCGGGACTCTGGGGCCAACGTCCTGACTTTC	CASSSRDSGANVLTF
NA	TRBD1	TRBV7-6	TRBJ2-7	TGTGCCAGCAGCTCCCGGACAGGGGGCTACGAGCAGTACTTT	CASSSRTGGYEQYF
NA	TRBD2	TRBV6-5	TRBJ2-5	TGTGCCAGTGAAGCTAGCGGGAGAGTCGGGACCCAGTACTTC	CASEASGRVGTQYF
NA	NA	TRBV11-2	TRBJ2-1	TGTGCCAGCAGCTTAGCACTCTATAGCGCCAATGAGCAGTTCTTC	CASSLALYSANEQFF
NA	TRBD2	TRBV6-5	TRBJ2-3	TGTGCCAGCAGTTCCCGGACTAGCGGGAGAACAGATACGCAGTATTTT	CASSSRTSGRTDTQYF
NA	TRBD2	TRBV15	TRBJ2-3	TGTGCCACCAGCAGAAAACGTAGCGGGAGGGTCGGCACAGATACGCAGTATTTT	CATSRKRSGRVGTDTQYF
NA	TRBD1	TRBV10-3	TRBJ2-5	TGTGCCATCAGCTCCGGGACAGTTAACTGGGAGCAGTACTTC	CAISSGTVNWEQYF
few	NA	TRBV6-5	TRBJ2-1	TGTGCCAGCAGTCTTACGGCACTAGACAATGAGCAGTTCTTC	CASSLTALDNEQFF
NA	TRBD2	TRBV5-4	TRBJ2-1	TGTGCCAGCAGCTTGGATTCGGGGGGGGCAGAAGCGGGAAAGCAGTTCTTC	CASSLDSGGAEAGKQFF
NA	TRBD1	TRBV2	TRBJ2-3	TGTGCCAGCAGGGAACTTCAGGGGGCATCGGCAGCTACGCAGTATTTT	CASRELQGASAATQYF
few	TRBD1	TRBV7-2	TRBJ2-3	TGTGCCAGCAGCTTAGGCGGACAGGGGTTGATAGATACGCAGTATTTT	CASSLGGQGLIDTQYF
NA	NA	TRBV7-3	TRBJ2-1	TGTGCCAGCAGCTCGACTAGTTTTAATGAGCAGTTCTTC	CASSSTSFNEQFF
few	NA	TRBV6-1	TRBJ1-4	TGTGCCAGCAAGCAGGGGAATGAAAAACTGTTTTTT	CASKQGNEKLFF
few	TRBD1	TRBV6-1	TRBJ1-1	TGTGCCAGCTTCCCGGGACAGGTCCCCAACACTGAAGCTTTCTTT	CASFPGQVPNTEAFF
NA	NA	TRBV28	TRBJ2-2	TGTGCCAGCAGTACCCGGACAGTTTGGAACACCGGGGAGCTGTTTTTT	CASSTRTVWNTGELFF
NA	TRBD2	TRBV11-2	TRBJ2-3	TGTGCCAGCAGCTTAGCTAGCGGGAGAGGGAGAGATACGCAGTATTTT	CASSLASGRGRDTQYF
NA	NA	TRBV7-6	TRBJ2-1	TGTGCCAGCAGCTTAGCCAGGGGCTCCTACAATGAGCAGTTCTTC	CASSLARGSYNEQFF
NA	NA	TRBV7-2	TRBJ2-1	TGTGCCAGCACCCGGACAGCCTACAATGAGCAGTTCTTC	CASTRTAYNEQFF
NA	TRBD2	TRBV11-3	TRBJ2-7	TGTGCCAGCAGCACTAGCGGGAGCTACGAGCAGTACTTC	CASSTSGSYEQYF
few	NA	TRBV5-1	TRBJ2-2	TGCGCCAGCAGCTCCGGACACGCGAACACCGGGGAGCTGTTTTTT	CASSSGHANTGELFF
NA	NA	TRBV29-1	TRBJ2-3	TGCAGCGTTGATATCGAGGGATCCGCAGATACGCAGTATTTT	CSVDIEGSADTQYF
NA	NA	TRBV28	TRBJ1-3	TGTGCCAGCAAGACCGGGACATCATCTGGAAACACCATATATTTT	CASKTGTSSGNTIYF
NA	TRBD1	TRBV2	TRBJ2-1	TGTGCCAGCAGACCGGGACAGGCCGTCGATGAGCAGTTCTTC	CASRPGQAVDEQFF
few	TRBD1	TRBV7-3	TRBJ2-5	TGTGCCAGCAGCTTAGGGACAGGGGGCGCGGAGACCCAGTACTTC	CASSLGTGGAETQYF
few	NA	TRBV5-1	TRBJ2-7	TGCGCCAGCAGCTTGGACAGTCCGGGGTCGAACGAGCAGTACTTC	CASSLDSPGSNEQYF
few	TRBD2	TRBV28	TRBJ2-3	TGTGCCAGCACGGAATTTAGCGGGAGCACAGATACGCAGTATTTT	CASTEFSGSTDTQYF